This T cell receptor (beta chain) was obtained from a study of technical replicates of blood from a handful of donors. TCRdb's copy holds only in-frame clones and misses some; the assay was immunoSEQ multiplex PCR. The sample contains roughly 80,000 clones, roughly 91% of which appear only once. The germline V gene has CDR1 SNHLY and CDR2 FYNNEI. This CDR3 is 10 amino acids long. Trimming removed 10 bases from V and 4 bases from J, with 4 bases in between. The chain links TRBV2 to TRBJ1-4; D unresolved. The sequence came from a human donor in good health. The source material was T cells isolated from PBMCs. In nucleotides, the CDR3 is TGTGCCACCCGTAATGAAAAACTGTTTTTT. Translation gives CATRNEKLFF.